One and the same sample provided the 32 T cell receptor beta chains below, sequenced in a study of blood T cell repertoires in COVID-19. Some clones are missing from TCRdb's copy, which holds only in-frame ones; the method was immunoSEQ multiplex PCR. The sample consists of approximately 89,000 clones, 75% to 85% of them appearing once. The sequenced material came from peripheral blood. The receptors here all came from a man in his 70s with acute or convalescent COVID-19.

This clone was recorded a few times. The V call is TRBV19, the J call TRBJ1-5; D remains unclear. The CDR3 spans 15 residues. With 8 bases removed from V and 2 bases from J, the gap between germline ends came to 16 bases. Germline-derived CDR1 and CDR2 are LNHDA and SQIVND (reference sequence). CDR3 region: CASRRWITGNQPQHF. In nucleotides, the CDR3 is TGTGCCAGTCGGAGGTGGATCACGGGCAATCAGCCCCAGCATTTT.

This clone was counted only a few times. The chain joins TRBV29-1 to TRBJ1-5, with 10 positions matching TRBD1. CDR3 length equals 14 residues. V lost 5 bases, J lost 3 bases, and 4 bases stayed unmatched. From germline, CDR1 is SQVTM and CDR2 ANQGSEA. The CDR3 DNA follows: TGCAGCGTTCCGGGACAGGGGAACAATCAGCCCCAGCATTTT. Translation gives CSVPGQGNNQPQHF.

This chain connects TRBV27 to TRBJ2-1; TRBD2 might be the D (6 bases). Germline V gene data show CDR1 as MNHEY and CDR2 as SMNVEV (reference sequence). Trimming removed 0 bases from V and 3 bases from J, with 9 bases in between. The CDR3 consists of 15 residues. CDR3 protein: CASSLSTAGYNEQFF. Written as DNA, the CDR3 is TGTGCCAGCAGTTTATCGACAGCGGGCTACAATGAGCAGTTCTTC.

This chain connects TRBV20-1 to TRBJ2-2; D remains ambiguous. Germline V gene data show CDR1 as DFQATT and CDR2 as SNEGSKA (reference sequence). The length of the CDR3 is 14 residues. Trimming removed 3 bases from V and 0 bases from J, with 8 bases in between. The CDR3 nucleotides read TGCAGTGCTAGTGCTCTCGCGAACACCGGGGAGCTGTTTTTT. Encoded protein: CSASALANTGELFF.

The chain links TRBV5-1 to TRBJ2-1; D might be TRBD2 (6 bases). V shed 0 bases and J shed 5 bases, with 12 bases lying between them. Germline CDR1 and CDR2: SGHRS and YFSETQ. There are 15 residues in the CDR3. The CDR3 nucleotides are TGCGCCAGCAGCTTGGCCCTAGCGCAAAACAATGAGCAGTTCTTC. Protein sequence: CASSLALAQNNEQFF. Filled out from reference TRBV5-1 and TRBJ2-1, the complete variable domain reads KAGVTQTPRYLIKTRGQQVTLSCSPISGHRSVSWYQQTPGQGLQFLFEYFSETQRNKGNFPGRFSGRQFSNSRSEMNVSTLELGDSALYLCASSLALAQNNEQFFGPGTRLTVL.

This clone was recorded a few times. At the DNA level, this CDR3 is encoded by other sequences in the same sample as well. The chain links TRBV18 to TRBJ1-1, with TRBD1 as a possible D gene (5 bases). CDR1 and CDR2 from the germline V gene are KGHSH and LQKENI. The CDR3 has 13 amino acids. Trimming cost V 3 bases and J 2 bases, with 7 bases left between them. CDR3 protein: CASSPGQNTEAFF. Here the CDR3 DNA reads TGTGCCAGCTCACCCGGACAAAACACTGAAGCTTTCTTT. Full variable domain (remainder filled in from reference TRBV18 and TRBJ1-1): NAGVMQNPRHLVRRRGQEARLRCSPMKGHSHVYWYRQLPEEGLKFMVYLQKENIIDESGMPKERFSAEFPKEGPSILRIQQVVRGDSAAYFCASSPGQNTEAFFGQGTRLTVV.

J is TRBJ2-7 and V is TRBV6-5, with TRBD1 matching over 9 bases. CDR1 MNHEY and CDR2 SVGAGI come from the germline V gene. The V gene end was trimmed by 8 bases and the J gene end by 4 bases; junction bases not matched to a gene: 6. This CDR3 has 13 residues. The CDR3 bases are TGTGCCAGCTACTGGACAGGGGAATACGAGCAGTACTTC. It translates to CASYWTGEYEQYF.

The CDR3 loop reads CASSPRTGATDTQYF. The CDR3 bases are TGTGCCAGCAGTCCTCGGACAGGGGCCACAGATACGCAGTATTTT. The chain couples TRBV6-5 to TRBJ2-3, with 9 bases aligning to TRBD1. Trimming took 5 bases from V and 2 from J; bases not matched to a gene: 5. CDR1 is MNHEY and CDR2 is SVGAGI in the germline V gene. This CDR3 contains 15 residues.

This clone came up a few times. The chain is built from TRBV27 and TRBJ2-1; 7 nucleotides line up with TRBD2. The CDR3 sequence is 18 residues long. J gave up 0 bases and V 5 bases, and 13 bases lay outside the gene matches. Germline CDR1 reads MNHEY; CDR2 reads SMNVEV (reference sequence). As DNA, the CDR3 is TGTGCCAGCAGTCCCGTGGGGGGGGATGAGTACTCCTACAATGAGCAGTTCTTC. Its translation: CASSPVGGDEYSYNEQFF.

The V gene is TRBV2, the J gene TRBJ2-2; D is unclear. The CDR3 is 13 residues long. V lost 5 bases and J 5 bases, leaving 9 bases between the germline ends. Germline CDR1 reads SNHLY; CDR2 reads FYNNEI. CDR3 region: CASSLEQTGELFF. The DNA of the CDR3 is TGTGCCAGCAGTTTGGAACAGACCGGGGAGCTGTTTTTT.

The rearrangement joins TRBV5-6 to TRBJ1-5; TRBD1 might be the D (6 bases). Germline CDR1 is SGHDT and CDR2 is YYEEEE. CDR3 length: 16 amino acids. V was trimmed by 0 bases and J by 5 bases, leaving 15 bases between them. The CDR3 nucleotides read TGTGCCAGCAGCTTGGCGGGGGGGCTGAGGGATCAGCCCCAGCATTTT. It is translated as CASSLAGGLRDQPQHF.

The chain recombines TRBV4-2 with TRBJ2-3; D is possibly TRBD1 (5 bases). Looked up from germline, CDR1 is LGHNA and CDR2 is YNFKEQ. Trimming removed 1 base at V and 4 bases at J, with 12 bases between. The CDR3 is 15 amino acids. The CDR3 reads CASSQGRVSADTQYF. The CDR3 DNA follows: TGTGCCAGCAGCCAAGGCAGGGTTTCTGCAGATACGCAGTATTTT.

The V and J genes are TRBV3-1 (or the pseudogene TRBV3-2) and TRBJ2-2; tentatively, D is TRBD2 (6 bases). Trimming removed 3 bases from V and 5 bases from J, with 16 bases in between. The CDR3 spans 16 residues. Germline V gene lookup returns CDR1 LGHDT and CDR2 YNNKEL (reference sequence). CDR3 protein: CASSQPSGRGTGELFF. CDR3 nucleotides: TGTGCCAGCAGCCAGCCCAGCGGGCGGGGAACCGGGGAGCTGTTTTTT.

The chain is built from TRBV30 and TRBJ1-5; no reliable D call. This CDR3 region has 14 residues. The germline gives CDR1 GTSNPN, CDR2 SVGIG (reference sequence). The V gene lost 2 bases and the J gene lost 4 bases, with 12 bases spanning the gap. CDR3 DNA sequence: TGTGCCTGGAGTCCCCGACAACCTAATCAGCCCCAGCATTTT. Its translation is CAWSPRQPNQPQHF.

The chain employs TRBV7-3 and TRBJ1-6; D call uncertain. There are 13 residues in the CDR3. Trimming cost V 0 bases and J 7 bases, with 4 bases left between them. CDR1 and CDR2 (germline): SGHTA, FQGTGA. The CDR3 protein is CASSLTRNSPLHF. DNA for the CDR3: TGTGCCAGCAGCTTAACCCGGAATTCACCCCTCCACTTT.

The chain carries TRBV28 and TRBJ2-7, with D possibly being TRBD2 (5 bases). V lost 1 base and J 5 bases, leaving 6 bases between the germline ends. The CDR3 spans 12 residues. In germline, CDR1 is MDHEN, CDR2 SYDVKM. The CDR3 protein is CASSLSGNEQYF. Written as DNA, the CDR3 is TGTGCCAGCAGTTTATCGGGGAACGAGCAGTACTTC.

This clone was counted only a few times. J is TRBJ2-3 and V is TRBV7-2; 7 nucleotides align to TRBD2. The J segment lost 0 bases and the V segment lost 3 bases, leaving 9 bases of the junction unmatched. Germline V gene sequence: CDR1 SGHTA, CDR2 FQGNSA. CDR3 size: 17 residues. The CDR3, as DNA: TGTGCCAGCAGCTTGGCGTCATCTAGCGGCAGCACAGATACGCAGTATTTT. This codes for CASSLASSSGSTDTQYF.

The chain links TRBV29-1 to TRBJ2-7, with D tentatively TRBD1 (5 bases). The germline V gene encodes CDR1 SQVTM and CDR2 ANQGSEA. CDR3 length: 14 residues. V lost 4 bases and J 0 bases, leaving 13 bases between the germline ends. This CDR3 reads CSVGSGQSSYEQYF. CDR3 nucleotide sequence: TGCAGCGTTGGGTCAGGGCAAAGCTCCTACGAGCAGTACTTC.

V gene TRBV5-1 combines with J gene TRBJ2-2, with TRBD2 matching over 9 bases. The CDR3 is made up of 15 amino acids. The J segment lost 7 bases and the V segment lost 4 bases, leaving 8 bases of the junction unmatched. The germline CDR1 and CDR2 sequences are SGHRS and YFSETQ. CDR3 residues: CASSRTTSGDGELFF. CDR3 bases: TGCGCCAGCAGCCGGACGACTAGCGGAGACGGGGAGCTGTTTTTT.

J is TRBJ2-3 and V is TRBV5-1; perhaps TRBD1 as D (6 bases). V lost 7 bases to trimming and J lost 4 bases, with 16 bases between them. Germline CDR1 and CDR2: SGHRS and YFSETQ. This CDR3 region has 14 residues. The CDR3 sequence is CASGEGERSDTQYF. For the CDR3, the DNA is TGCGCCAGCGGAGAGGGGGAGAGGTCAGATACGCAGTATTTT.

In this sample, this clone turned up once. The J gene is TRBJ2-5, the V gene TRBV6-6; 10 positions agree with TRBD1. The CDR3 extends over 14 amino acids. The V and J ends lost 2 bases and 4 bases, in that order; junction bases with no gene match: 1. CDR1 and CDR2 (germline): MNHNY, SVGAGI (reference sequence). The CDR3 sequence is CASSYRQGAETQYF. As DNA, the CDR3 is TGTGCCAGCAGTTACAGACAGGGGGCAGAGACCCAGTACTTC.

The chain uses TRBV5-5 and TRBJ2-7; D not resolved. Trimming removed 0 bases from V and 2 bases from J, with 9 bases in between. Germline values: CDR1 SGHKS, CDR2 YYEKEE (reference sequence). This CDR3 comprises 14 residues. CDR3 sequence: CASSLASGTYEQYF. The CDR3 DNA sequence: TGTGCCAGCAGCTTGGCCTCCGGTACCTACGAGCAGTACTTC.

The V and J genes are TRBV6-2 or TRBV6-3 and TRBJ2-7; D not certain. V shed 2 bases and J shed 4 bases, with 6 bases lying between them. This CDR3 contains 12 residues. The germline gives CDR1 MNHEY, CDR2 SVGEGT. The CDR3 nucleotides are TGTGCCAGCAGTTACATCGTATACGAGCAGTACTTC. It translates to CASSYIVYEQYF.

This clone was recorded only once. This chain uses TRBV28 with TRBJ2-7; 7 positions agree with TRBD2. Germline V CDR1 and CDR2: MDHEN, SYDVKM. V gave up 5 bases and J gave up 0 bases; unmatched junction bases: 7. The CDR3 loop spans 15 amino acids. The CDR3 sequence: CASSLLGGTSYEQYF. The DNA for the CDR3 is TGTGCCAGCAGTCTTTTGGGGGGGACCTCCTACGAGCAGTACTTC.

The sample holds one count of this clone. The CDR3 region is CASSLSGSLGTEAFF. CDR3 coding DNA: TGTGCCAGCAGCTTGTCAGGGTCCCTCGGGACTGAAGCTTTCTTT. This chain joins TRBV5-8 and TRBJ1-1; a weak D match, TRBD1 (5 bases). This CDR3 is 15 amino acids long. Germline V gives CDR1 SGHTS, CDR2 YDEGEE. The V end was cut by 1 base, the J end by 5 bases, with 15 bases between.

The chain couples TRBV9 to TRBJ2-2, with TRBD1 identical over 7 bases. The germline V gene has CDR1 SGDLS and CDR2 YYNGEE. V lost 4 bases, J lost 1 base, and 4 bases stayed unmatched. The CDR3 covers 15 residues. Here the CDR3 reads CASSPGQWNTGELFF. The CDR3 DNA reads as TGTGCCAGCAGCCCGGGACAGTGGAACACCGGGGAGCTGTTTTTT.

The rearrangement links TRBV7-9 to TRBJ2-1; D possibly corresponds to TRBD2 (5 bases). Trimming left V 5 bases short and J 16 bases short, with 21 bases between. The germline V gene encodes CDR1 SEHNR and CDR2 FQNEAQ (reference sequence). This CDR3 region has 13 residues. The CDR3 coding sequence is TGTGCCAGCAGCCTACCCCTGGAGGCTGAGGGATTCTTC. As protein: CASSLPLEAEGFF.

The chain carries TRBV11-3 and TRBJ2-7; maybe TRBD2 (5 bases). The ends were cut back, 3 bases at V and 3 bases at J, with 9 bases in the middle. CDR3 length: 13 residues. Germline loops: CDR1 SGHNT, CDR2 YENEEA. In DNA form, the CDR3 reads TGTGCCAGCAGCTTCCGGGATCACTACGAGCAGTACTTC. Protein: CASSFRDHYEQYF.

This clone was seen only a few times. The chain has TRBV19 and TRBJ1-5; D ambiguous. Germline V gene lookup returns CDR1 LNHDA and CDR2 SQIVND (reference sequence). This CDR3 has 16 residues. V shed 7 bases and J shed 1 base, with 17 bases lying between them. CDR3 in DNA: TGTGCCAGTAAGTCACGCGGGGTTGGGAGCAATCAGCCCCAGCATTTT. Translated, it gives CASKSRGVGSNQPQHF.

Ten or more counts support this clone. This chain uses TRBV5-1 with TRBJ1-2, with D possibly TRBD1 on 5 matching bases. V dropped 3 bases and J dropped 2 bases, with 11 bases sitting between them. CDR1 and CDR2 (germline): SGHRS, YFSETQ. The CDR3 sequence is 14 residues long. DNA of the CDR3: TGCGCCAGCAGCTGGACGGGGGAAAACTATGGCTACACCTTC. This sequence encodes CASSWTGENYGYTF.

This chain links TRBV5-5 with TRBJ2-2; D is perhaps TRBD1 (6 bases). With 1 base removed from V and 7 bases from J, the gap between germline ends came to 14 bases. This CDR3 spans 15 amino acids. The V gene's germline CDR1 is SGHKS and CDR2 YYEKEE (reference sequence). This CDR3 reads CASSLSGTFVGELFF. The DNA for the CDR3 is TGTGCCAGCAGCTTGTCCGGGACATTTGTCGGGGAGCTGTTTTTT.

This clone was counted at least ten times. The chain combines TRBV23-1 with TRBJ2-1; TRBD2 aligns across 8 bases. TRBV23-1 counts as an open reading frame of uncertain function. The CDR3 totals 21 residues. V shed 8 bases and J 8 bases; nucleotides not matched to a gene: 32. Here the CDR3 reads CASHPRRAAVKAGGRGDEQFF. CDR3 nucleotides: TGCGCCAGCCATCCCCGCCGGGCGGCTGTTAAGGCGGGAGGCCGGGGCGATGAGCAGTTCTTC.